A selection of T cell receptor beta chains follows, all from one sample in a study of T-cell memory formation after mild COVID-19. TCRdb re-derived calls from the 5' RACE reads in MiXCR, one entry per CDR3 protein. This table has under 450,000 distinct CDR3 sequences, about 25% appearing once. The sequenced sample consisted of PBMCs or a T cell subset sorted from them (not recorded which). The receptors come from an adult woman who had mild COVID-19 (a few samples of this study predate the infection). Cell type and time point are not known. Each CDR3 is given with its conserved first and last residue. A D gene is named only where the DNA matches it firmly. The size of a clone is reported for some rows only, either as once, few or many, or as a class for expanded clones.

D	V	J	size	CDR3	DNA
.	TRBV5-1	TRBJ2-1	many	CASSLGGDMGRFF	TGCGCCAGCAGCTTGGGGGGAGATATGGGCAGGTTCTTC
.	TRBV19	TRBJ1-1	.	CASKTADSRGTEAFF	TGTGCCAGTAAGACCGCGGACAGCCGGGGGACTGAAGCTTTCTTT
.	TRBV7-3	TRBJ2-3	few	CASSLDDTDTQYF	TGTGCCAGCAGTCTAGACGACACAGATACGCAGTATTTT
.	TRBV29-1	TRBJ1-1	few	CSVETGLNTEAFF	TGCAGCGTTGAGACAGGTCTGAACACTGAAGCTTTCTTT
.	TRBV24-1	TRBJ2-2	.	CATNGNTGELFF	TGTGCCACCAACGGAAACACCGGGGAGCTGTTTTTT
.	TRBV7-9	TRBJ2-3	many	CASSLVVAPDTQYF	TGTGCCAGCAGCTTAGTGGTGGCACCAGATACGCAGTATTTT
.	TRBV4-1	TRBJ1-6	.	CASSQELNSPLHF	TGCGCCAGCAGCCAAGAGTTGAATTCACCCCTCCACTTT
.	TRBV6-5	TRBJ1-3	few	CASSYSDIYSGNTIYF	TGTGCCAGCAGTTACTCGGACATCTACTCTGGAAACACCATATATTTT
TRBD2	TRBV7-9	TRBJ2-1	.	CASSSGGRAYNEQFF	TGTGCCAGCAGCTCGGGAGGGAGGGCCTACAATGAGCAGTTCTTC
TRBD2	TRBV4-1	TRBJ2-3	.	CASSQASSGTAQYF	TGCGCCAGCAGCCAAGCATCTAGCGGGACGGCGCAGTATTTT
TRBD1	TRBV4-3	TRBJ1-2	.	CASSQRVTGQSGSGYTF	TGCGCCAGCAGCCAAAGGGTAACGGGACAGTCCGGGTCTGGCTACACCTTC
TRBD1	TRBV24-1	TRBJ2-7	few	CATSDGDRDEQYF	TGTGCCACCAGTGATGGGGACAGGGACGAGCAGTACTTC
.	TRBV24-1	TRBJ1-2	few	CATSPAGSSYGYTF	TGTGCCACCAGCCCCGCAGGGTCAAGCTATGGCTACACCTTC
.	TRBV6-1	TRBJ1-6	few	CASSEARNSPLHF	TGTGCCAGCAGTGAAGCGCGGAATTCACCCCTCCACTTT
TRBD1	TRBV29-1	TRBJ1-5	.	CSVAGQGVDQPQHF	TGCAGCGTCGCGGGACAGGGAGTCGATCAGCCCCAGCATTTT
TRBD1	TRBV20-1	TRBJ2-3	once	CSARDQGASTDTQYF	TGCAGTGCTAGAGATCAGGGGGCGAGCACAGATACGCAGTATTTT
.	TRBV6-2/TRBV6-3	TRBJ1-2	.	CASRVAGLAANYGYTF	TGTGCCAGCAGAGTGGCAGGCCTAGCGGCTAACTATGGCTACACCTTC
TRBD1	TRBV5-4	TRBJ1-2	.	CASSLAPDRVGYGYTF	TGTGCCAGCAGCTTGGCCCCTGACAGGGTGGGGTATGGCTACACCTTC
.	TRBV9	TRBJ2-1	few	CASSVAGLTYNEQFF	TGTGCCAGCAGCGTAGCGGGTCTTACCTACAATGAGCAGTTCTTC
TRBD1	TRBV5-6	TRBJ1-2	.	CASSLRTGTYGYTF	TGTGCCAGCAGCTTGCGGACAGGGACTTATGGCTACACCTTC
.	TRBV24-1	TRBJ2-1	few	CATSDTSGVSAYNEQFF	TGTGCCACCAGTGATACATCGGGGGTCAGTGCCTACAATGAGCAGTTCTTC
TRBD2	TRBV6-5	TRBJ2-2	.	CATRGYGERGAHLNTGELFF	TGTGCCACCAGGGGGTATGGGGAGCGGGGGGCCCACTTGAACACCGGGGAGCTGTTTTTT
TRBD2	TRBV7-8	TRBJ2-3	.	CASSLIPSYSGMTDTQYF	TGTGCCAGCAGCTTAATCCCATCGTATAGCGGGATGACAGATACGCAGTATTTT
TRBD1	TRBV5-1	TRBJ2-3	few	CASSSRGHQSTDTQYF	TGCGCCAGCAGCAGCAGGGGGCACCAATCCACAGATACGCAGTATTTT
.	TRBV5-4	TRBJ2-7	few	CASSNGLSSYEQYF	TGTGCCAGCAGCAACGGACTTTCTTCCTACGAGCAGTACTTC
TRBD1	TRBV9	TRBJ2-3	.	CASSEGDRDTQYF	TGTGCCAGCAGCGAAGGGGACAGAGATACGCAGTATTTT
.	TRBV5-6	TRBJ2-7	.	CASSTYRGSVSYEQYF	TGTGCCAGCAGCACCTACCGAGGTAGTGTCTCCTACGAGCAGTACTTC
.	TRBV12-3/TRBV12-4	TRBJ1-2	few	CASSRTLYGYTF	TGTGCCAGCAGCCGGACCCTCTATGGCTACACCTTC
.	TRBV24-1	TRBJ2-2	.	CATTAGTTNTGELFF	TGTGCCACCACCGCAGGGACCACGAACACCGGGGAGCTGTTTTTT
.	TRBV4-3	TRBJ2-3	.	CASSQDPLTTDTQYF	TGCGCCAGCAGCCAAGATCCCCTCACCACAGATACGCAGTATTTT
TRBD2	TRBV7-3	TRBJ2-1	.	CASSLTSGGQFF	TGTGCCAGCAGCTTGACTAGCGGGGGACAGTTCTTC
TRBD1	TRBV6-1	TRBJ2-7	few	CASSDQILLGTGASYEQYF	TGTGCCAGCAGTGACCAGATTCTCTTAGGGACAGGGGCCTCCTACGAGCAGTACTTC
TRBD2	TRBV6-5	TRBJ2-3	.	CASRTGTSGKDTQYF	TGTGCCAGCAGAACTGGGACTAGCGGCAAAGATACGCAGTATTTT
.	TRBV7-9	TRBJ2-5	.	CASSLLLQGGRLETQYF	TGTGCCAGCAGCCTTCTTTTGCAGGGGGGCAGGTTGGAGACCCAGTACTTC
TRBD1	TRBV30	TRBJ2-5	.	CAWSLGQEKTQYF	TGTGCCTGGAGTTTGGGACAGGAAAAGACCCAGTACTTC
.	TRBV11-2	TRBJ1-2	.	CASSLDGPRADGNYGYTF	TGTGCCAGCAGCTTAGATGGCCCCCGGGCGGATGGGAACTATGGCTACACCTTC
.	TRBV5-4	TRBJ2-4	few	CASSLGLGDNIQYF	TGTGCCAGCAGCTTGGGCCTCGGTGATAACATTCAGTACTTC
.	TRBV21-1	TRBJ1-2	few	CASSTLQGLYGYTF	TGTGCCAGCAGCACCCTACAGGGGCTCTATGGCTACACCTTC
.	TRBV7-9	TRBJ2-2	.	CASSSGPLGTGELFF	TGTGCCAGCAGCTCCGGACCGTTGGGAACCGGGGAGCTGTTTTTT
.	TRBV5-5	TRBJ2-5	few	CASSPTGRETQYF	TGTGCCAGCAGCCCTACAGGGAGAGAGACCCAGTACTTC
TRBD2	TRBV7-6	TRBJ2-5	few	CASSLSDGEGQETQYF	TGTGCCAGCAGCTTGAGCGACGGGGAGGGGCAAGAGACCCAGTACTTC
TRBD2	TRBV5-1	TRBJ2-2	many	CASSPGTSGAGELFF	TGCGCCAGCAGCCCCGGGACTAGTGGGGCCGGGGAGCTGTTTTTT
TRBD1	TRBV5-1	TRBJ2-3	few	CASSVATGGRTDTQYF	TGCGCCAGCAGCGTCGCTACAGGGGGCCGCACAGATACGCAGTATTTT
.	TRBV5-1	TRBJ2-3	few	CASSLISASFEGDTQYF	TGCGCCAGCAGCTTGATCTCGGCTAGTTTCGAGGGCGATACGCAGTATTTT
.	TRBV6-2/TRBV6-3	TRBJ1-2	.	CASSPREGANYGYTF	TGTGCCAGCAGTCCCCGAGAGGGCGCAAACTATGGCTACACCTTC
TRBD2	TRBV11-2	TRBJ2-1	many	CASSTSYPGGDNEQFF	TGTGCCAGCAGCACCAGCTACCCCGGGGGGGACAATGAGCAGTTCTTC
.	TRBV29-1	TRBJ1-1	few	CSVNKGGDPEAFF	TGCAGCGTGAACAAGGGGGGGGACCCTGAAGCTTTCTTT